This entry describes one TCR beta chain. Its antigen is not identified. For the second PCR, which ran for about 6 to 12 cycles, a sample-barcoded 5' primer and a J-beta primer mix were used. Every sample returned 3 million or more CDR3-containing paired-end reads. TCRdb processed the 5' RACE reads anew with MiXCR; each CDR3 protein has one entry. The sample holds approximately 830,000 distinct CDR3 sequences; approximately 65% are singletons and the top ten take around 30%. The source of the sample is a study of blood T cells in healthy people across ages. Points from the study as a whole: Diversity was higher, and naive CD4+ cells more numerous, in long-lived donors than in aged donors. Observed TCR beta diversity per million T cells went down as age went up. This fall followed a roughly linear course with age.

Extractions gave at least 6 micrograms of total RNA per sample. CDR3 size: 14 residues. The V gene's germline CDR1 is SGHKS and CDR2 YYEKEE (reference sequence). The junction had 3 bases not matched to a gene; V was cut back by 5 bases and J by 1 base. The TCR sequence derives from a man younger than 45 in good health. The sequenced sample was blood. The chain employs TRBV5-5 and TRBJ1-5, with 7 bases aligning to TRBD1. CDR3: CASRSGQSNQPQHF. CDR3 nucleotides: TGTGCCAGCAGATCGGGACAGAGCAATCAGCCCCAGCATTTT.